This T cell receptor beta chain stems from a study of T cells in Graves' hyperthyroidism and ophthalmopathy. The CDR3 runs to 13 residues. The V end lost 3 bases, the J end lost 3 bases, and 8 bases lay between the germline ends. This clonotype has a count of ten or more. Its specificity is unknown. Study outcomes and limitations: Patients with ophthalmopathy were separated from those with stable hyperthyroidism by a 13 V-J model. In blood, most of the thyroid clonotypes expanded above 0.001 were also present.

Authors of the study amplified TCR beta CDR3 regions from RNA transcripts. Researchers ran a first-round RT-PCR on the TCR CDR3 using the HTBI primer set. In TCRdb, the multiplex PCR reads were re-called with MiXCR into one record per CDR3 protein. The sample shows approximately 410,000 distinct CDR3 sequences, approximately 15% of them seen only once. This TCR was recovered from a man aged 18 to 30 with Graves' ophthalmopathy. The chain couples TRBV12-3 or TRBV12-4 to TRBJ2-5; TRBD2 might be the D (5 bases). Source material: blood. The CDR3 nucleotides read TGTGCCAGCAGTTTCTGGCGGGAAGAGACCCAGTACTTC. Amino acids: CASSFWREETQYF.